This T cell receptor beta chain is drawn from a study of shared clonotypes between healthy human individuals. The authors split each subset's genomic DNA evenly across several immunoSEQ plates. Profiling relied on immunoSEQ multiplex PCR, and the TCRdb table lists in-frame clones only, not all of them. The table shows approximately 940,000 clones, with over 75% occurring only once. Per the germline V gene, CDR1 is SGHRS and CDR2 is YFSETQ. This CDR3 has 15 residues. V lost 4 bases, J lost 1 base, and 2 bases stayed unmatched. Subsets obtained from CD4+ cells comprised CD45RA+ naive and CD45RA-negative memory cells.

V usage is TRBV5-1 and J usage is TRBJ2-5; 12 nucleotides line up with TRBD2. This clonotype was sampled from a young man in good health. The specimen sequenced was memory CD4+ T cells sorted from blood. Subset specified: CD45RA-negative fraction. CDR3 sequence: CASSRTSGTQETQYF. The CDR3 DNA follows: TGCGCCAGCAGCAGGACTAGCGGGACCCAAGAGACCCAGTACTTC.